This is a list of T cell receptor beta chains from one sample in a study of T cell responses to AZD1222 COVID-19 vaccine. Libraries were prepared by immunoSEQ multiplex PCR; TCRdb keeps only in-frame clonotypes and omits some of them. The sample carries approximately 140,000 clones, under 90% recorded once. The source material was peripheral blood, sampled 28 days after the second AZD1222 dose. These receptors all stem from an adult who received the AZD1222 COVID-19 vaccine. Both conserved end residues are part of each CDR3. D genes are given only for firm matches. Not every row has a clone size; where given, it reads once, few, many or a size class.

j_gene | v_gene | d_gene | abundance | CDR3nt | CDR3aa
TRBJ2-3 | TRBV6-6 | - | - | TGTGCCAGCAGTTACGAGCGGCCTAGCACAGATACGCAGTATTTT | CASSYERPSTDTQYF
TRBJ2-3 | TRBV11-1 | TRBD1 | - | TGTGCCAGCAGTCCGGGACAGGGCACAGATACGCAGTATTTT | CASSPGQGTDTQYF
TRBJ1-1 | TRBV10-1 | TRBD1 | few | TGCGCCAGCAGTGGAGTCGGGACAGGGAGGACTGAAGCTTTCTTT | CASSGVGTGRTEAFF
TRBJ2-7 | TRBV27 | TRBD2 | - | TGTGCCAGCAGTTCAGCCGGGACTAGCGCAACCTACGAGCAGTACTTC | CASSSAGTSATYEQYF
TRBJ1-6 | TRBV13 | TRBD1 | - | TGTGCCAGCAGCCCCCGGGACAGTAATTCACCCCTCCACTTT | CASSPRDSNSPLHF
TRBJ2-3 | TRBV6-6 | TRBD1 | - | TGTGCCAGCAGGGACGGGACAGGAAGAGCAGATACGCAGTATTTT | CASRDGTGRADTQYF
TRBJ1-1 | TRBV5-6 | TRBD1 | few | TGTGCCAGCAGCCCCCTGGACAGGGAGGCGCCCCAGGACACTGAAGCTTTCTTT | CASSPLDREAPQDTEAFF
TRBJ2-4 | TRBV30 | - | - | TGTGCCTGGAGTGACCCCCTGGGCAGGGGCGCGTCCAAAAACATTCAGTACTTC | CAWSDPLGRGASKNIQYF
TRBJ1-1 | TRBV18 | TRBD1 | - | TGTGCCAGCTCACCTGGGACAGGGATGAACACTGAAGCTTTCTTT | CASSPGTGMNTEAFF
TRBJ2-1 | TRBV2 | TRBD2 | - | TGTGCCAGCAGTGGACTAGCGGGGGGGCCCATAGGGCAGTTCTTC | CASSGLAGGPIGQFF
TRBJ2-7 | TRBV6-5 | TRBD2 | - | TGTGCCAGCGGACTAGCGGGGGGGTACGAGCAGTACTTC | CASGLAGGYEQYF
TRBJ2-1 | TRBV10-1 | TRBD2 | - | TGCGCCAGCAGTGAAGCCGGGACTAGCGGGAGCAATGAGCAGTTCTTC | CASSEAGTSGSNEQFF
TRBJ2-1 | TRBV10-3 | TRBD2 | - | TGTGCCACGGAGGCTAGCGGGAGAGATGAGCAGTTCTTC | CATEASGRDEQFF
TRBJ1-2 | TRBV2 | - | - | TGTGCCAGCAGTGAAGCGCAGAGGGGCCATGGCTACACCTTC | CASSEAQRGHGYTF
TRBJ2-3 | TRBV3-1/TRBV3-2 | TRBD2 | - | TGTGCCAGCAGCCCCCGGACTAGCGGCCCTAGCACAGATACGCAGTATTTT | CASSPRTSGPSTDTQYF
TRBJ1-4 | TRBV28 | - | - | TGTGCCAGCGGGACCCTAGGAGTAGGCGTAAGGGAAAAACTGTTTTTT | CASGTLGVGVREKLFF
TRBJ2-2 | TRBV27 | - | - | TGTGCCAGCAGTTTGGCCGGGTATCGCACCGGGGAGCTGTTTTTT | CASSLAGYRTGELFF
TRBJ2-3 | TRBV24-1 | TRBD1 | once | TGTGCCACCAGTGGACGGGACAGGGCCACAGATACGCAGTATTTT | CATSGRDRATDTQYF
TRBJ2-7 | TRBV29-1 | - | - | TGCAGCGTGGGGAGATCCCCTTACGAGCAGTACTTC | CSVGRSPYEQYF
TRBJ2-7 | TRBV6-2/TRBV6-3 | TRBD2 | many | TGTGCCAGCAGTCGTGCGGGGGGATCGTCCTACGAGCAGTACTTC | CASSRAGGSSYEQYF
TRBJ2-7 | TRBV11-2 | TRBD2 | - | TGTGCCAGCAGCCAACTAGCGGGAGGGCCACACGAGCAGTACTTC | CASSQLAGGPHEQYF
TRBJ1-2 | TRBV28 | - | once | TGTGCCAGCAGTCAGACCCGCTTGAAGAACTATGGCTACACCTTC | CASSQTRLKNYGYTF
TRBJ2-7 | TRBV2 | TRBD1 | once | TGTGCCAGCAGAACTAGGGGACAGTTTAGTGAGTACTTC | CASRTRGQFSEYF
TRBJ1-1 | TRBV2 | - | - | TGTGCCAGCAGTGTTTTAGGGCAGGCGAACACTGAAGCTTTCTTT | CASSVLGQANTEAFF
TRBJ1-1 | TRBV30 | - | - | TGTGCCGGAAGTAATCGGGCAGGGAGGGTTGAAGCTTTCTTT | CAGSNRAGRVEAFF
TRBJ1-5 | TRBV7-2 | - | - | TGTGCCAGCAGCTCCCCGACCAATCAGCCCCAGCATTTT | CASSSPTNQPQHF
TRBJ2-1 | TRBV10-1 | TRBD2 | once | TGCGCCAGCAGTTCGGGACTAGCGGGGGGGCAGCAGTTCTTC | CASSSGLAGGQQFF
TRBJ2-1 | TRBV7-2 | TRBD2 | - | TGTGCCAGCAGCTTTTCCCCTAGCGGGGGTTCGGGTGAGCAGTTCTTC | CASSFSPSGGSGEQFF
TRBJ2-1 | TRBV11-3 | - | - | TGTGCCAGCAGCTTAGTTGGGAGTAATGAGCAGTTCTTC | CASSLVGSNEQFF
TRBJ1-3 | TRBV10-3 | - | - | TGTGCCATCAGTGAGTCCGTAAGGGGGAGAGGAAACACCATATATTTT | CAISESVRGRGNTIYF
TRBJ2-2 | TRBV6-8 | TRBD1 | - | TGTGCCAGCAGTTTCTCCATTTGGACAGGGAGCACCGGGGAGCTGTTTTTT | CASSFSIWTGSTGELFF
TRBJ1-4 | TRBV30 | - | - | TGTGCCTGGAGTGTAGGGTCAACTAATGAAAAACTGTTTTTT | CAWSVGSTNEKLFF
TRBJ2-5 | TRBV10-3 | TRBD2 | - | TGTGCCATCAGTGAGTCGAAAGCGGGAGTGGGGGAGACCCAGTACTTC | CAISESKAGVGETQYF
TRBJ2-1 | TRBV13 | - | once | TGTGCCAGCAGCACTACCCAGGGACATAGCTCCTACAATGAGCAGTTCTTC | CASSTTQGHSSYNEQFF
TRBJ1-2 | TRBV6-5 | - | - | TGTGCCAGCACCCGGGATTCGGGAGGTTATGGCTACACCTTC | CASTRDSGGYGYTF
TRBJ1-2 | TRBV5-1 | TRBD1 | - | TGCGCCAGCAGCTTGGAACAGGGGGGCTATGGCTACACCTTC | CASSLEQGGYGYTF
TRBJ2-7 | TRBV7-2 | - | - | TGTGCCAGCAGTCTCGAGGGGGGGAGGTACGAGCAGTACTTC | CASSLEGGRYEQYF
TRBJ2-2 | TRBV5-5 | - | - | TGTGCCAGCAGCTTTTTTTTTGCCGGGGAGCTGTTTTTT | CASSFFFAGELFF
TRBJ2-1 | TRBV5-6 | - | - | TGTGCCAGCAGCTTGGGGGCACTTAAGTACAATGAGCAGTTCTTC | CASSLGALKYNEQFF
TRBJ1-1 | TRBV19 | TRBD1 | - | TGTGCCAGTAGTATAGAGACAGGGGGTTTGAACACTGAAGCTTTCTTT | CASSIETGGLNTEAFF
TRBJ2-2 | TRBV28 | - | - | TGTGCCAGCGAAGATCCAGGGACCGGGGAGCTGTTTTTT | CASEDPGTGELFF
TRBJ2-2 | TRBV19 | TRBD1 | once | TGTGCCAGTAGTATAGGTCAGGGGGCAGACACCGGGGAGCTGTTTTTT | CASSIGQGADTGELFF
TRBJ1-1 | TRBV7-2 | TRBD1 | - | TGTGCCAGCAGCTTAGACGGGACAGGGGGCAGAGTAGCTTTCTTT | CASSLDGTGGRVAFF
TRBJ1-1 | TRBV5-1 | TRBD1 | - | TGCGCCAGCAGCCAGGGACAGTTGAACACTGAAGCTTTCTTT | CASSQGQLNTEAFF
TRBJ2-3 | TRBV5-1 | TRBD2 | - | TGCGCCAGCAGCTCCTACTCTAGCGGGAGTGCAGATACGCAGTATTTT | CASSSYSSGSADTQYF
TRBJ1-2 | TRBV18 | TRBD1 | - | TGTGCCAGCTCACCGACAGGGAACTATGGCTACACCTTC | CASSPTGNYGYTF
TRBJ1-1 | TRBV5-1 | TRBD1 | once | TGCGCCAGCAGCTTGCCAGGGGGAAGAGGGATGAACACTGAAGCTTTCTTT | CASSLPGGRGMNTEAFF
TRBJ2-5 | TRBV29-1 | TRBD2 | - | TGCAGCGTTGGGGGGGGGATCCAAGAGACCCAGTACTTC | CSVGGGIQETQYF
TRBJ2-6 | TRBV7-3 | - | - | TGTGCCAGCAGCTTGAGCTCTGGGGCCAACGTCCTGACTTTC | CASSLSSGANVLTF
TRBJ2-3 | TRBV10-3 | TRBD2 | - | TGTGCCATCAGGGGACTAGCGGGAGAAGATACGCAGTATTTT | CAIRGLAGEDTQYF
TRBJ1-4 | TRBV5-1 | TRBD1 | - | TGCGCCAGCAGGCGGGACAGAGGAGCAACTAATGAAAAACTGTTTTTT | CASRRDRGATNEKLFF
TRBJ1-1 | TRBV28 | TRBD1 | - | TGTGCCAGCAGGGGGGACAGGGGTGGATCTGAAGCTTTCTTT | CASRGDRGGSEAFF